Sequencing of this T cell receptor beta chain was carried out in a study of identical twins. Using its own MiXCR run on the 5' RACE reads, TCRdb lists one record per CDR3 protein. The sample holds 750,000 to 950,000 distinct CDR3 sequences, more than 9% seen once. General study points: Cross-sectional statistics underpinned the conclusions; the same donors were not followed. In monozygotic twins, models underestimated the sharing of out-of-frame TCR alpha.

Trimming cost V 7 bases and J 2 bases, with 15 bases left between them. This CDR3 has 13 residues. The germline V gene encodes CDR1 SQVTM and CDR2 ANQGSEA. About this clonotype itself: The antigen is not known.

These same records also appear under a second study, on yellow fever vaccine responses in identical twins. That work contributes: Among the twins, the vaccine T cell response reportedly seemed partly convergent and partly personalized.

This clonotype originated in a woman between 18 and 29 years old in good health. The rearrangement joins TRBV29-1 to TRBJ2-7; D remains ambiguous. The sequenced sample consisted of PBMCs. The CDR3: CSGRVGGAYEQYF. CDR3 sequence (DNA): TGCAGCGGCCGAGTCGGTGGGGCCTACGAGCAGTACTTC.